These T cell receptor beta chains were read from a single sample in a study of blood T cells in healthy people across ages. MiXCR was run by TCRdb on the 5' RACE reads, yielding one entry per CDR3 protein. The sample shows approximately 600,000 distinct CDR3 sequences, under 70% of them seen only once. Sequencing was performed on blood. The receptors stem from a man aged 60 to 75 in good health. CDR3s include the opening cysteine and the closing phenylalanine or tryptophan.

j_call,v_call,cdr3_aa
TRBJ2-3,TRBV20-1,CSAREPGGDTQYF
TRBJ2-5,TRBV14,CASSLRWGEQYF
.,TRBV7-2,CASSLVEGANQETQYF
TRBJ2-7,TRBV3-1,CASSQLTGAASYEQYF
TRBJ2-5,TRBV20-1,CSAGGGAQETQYF
TRBJ2-5,TRBV4-1,CASSQSGGAMGQETQYF
.,TRBV3-1,CASSQGIAGAHNEQYF
.,TRBV7-8,CASSNRDLEQYF
TRBJ2-1,TRBV28,CASSTRYEQFF
TRBJ2-4,TRBV27,CASTPNGGYIQYF
TRBJ2-1,TRBV6-4,CASSSDRSSYNEQFF
TRBJ2-7,TRBV15,CATSRDSGQDSYEQYF
TRBJ2-3,TRBV12-3/TRBV12-4,CASSLLGVRTDTQYF
TRBJ2-7,TRBV20-1,CSASGTDSSYEQYF
TRBJ2-5,TRBV20-1,CSATDRGRETQYF
TRBJ2-5,TRBV27,CASSLRRGETQYF
TRBJ1-2,TRBV5-1,CASSSPTGGNYGYTF
TRBJ1-1,TRBV20-1,CSADVEATEAFF
TRBJ1-6,TRBV28,CASATRSPLHF
TRBJ1-2,TRBV4-2,CASSQDPGTGRNYGYTF
TRBJ2-3,TRBV29-1,CSVEDPLAGVTDTQYF
TRBJ2-3,TRBV5-1,CASSLPRDPGDTQYF
TRBJ1-1,TRBV9,CASSVADRGNTEAFF
TRBJ2-5,TRBV6-5,CAAGRETQYF
TRBJ2-7,TRBV20-1,CSARDAAGAGYEQYF
TRBJ2-5,TRBV6-4,CASKSRGGMNEQYF
.,TRBV3-1,CASSRRTGVNYEQYF
TRBJ2-7,TRBV29-1,CSVEDTGTGGGYEQYF
TRBJ2-7,TRBV14,CASSRIQGSEQYF
TRBJ1-2,TRBV10-3,CAITLTPDNYGYTF
TRBJ1-1,TRBV6-1,CASSPRTQGTEAFF
TRBJ2-1,TRBV7-9,CASRVGPREDEQFF
TRBJ1-1,TRBV12-3/TRBV12-4,CASSAQSGDTEAFF
TRBJ1-2,TRBV29-1,CSVRSGPYYGYTF
TRBJ2-3,TRBV5-1,CASSSNGQSTDTQYF
TRBJ1-1,TRBV4-1,CASSQADRNTEAFF
TRBJ1-2,TRBV6-6,CASSDARGAGGYTF